A selection of T cell receptor beta chains follows, all from one sample in a study of blood T cell repertoires in COVID-19. Here immunoSEQ multiplex PCR was the method, and the copy in TCRdb shows in-frame clones only, minus some. The data show 97,000 or so clones, around 73% seen once. Sequenced sample: peripheral blood. The receptor set was obtained from a man aged 55 to 70 with active or convalescent COVID-19. Each CDR3 is given with its conserved first and last residue. A D gene is named only where the DNA matches it firmly. Rows may omit the clone size; those that give it use once, few, many or a size class.

d_call	clone_size	j_call	v_call	cdr3_aa	cdr3_nt
TRBD1	.	TRBJ1-1	TRBV11-2	CASSLFRGNMNTEAFF	TGTGCCAGCAGCTTATTCAGGGGGAACATGAACACTGAAGCTTTCTTT
.	.	TRBJ1-5	TRBV29-1	CGAGENQPQHF	TGCGGGGCAGGAGAGAACCAGCCCCAGCATTTT
TRBD2	.	TRBJ2-6	TRBV30	CAWSDPGHPGLANPGANVLTF	TGTGCCTGGAGTGATCCGGGACATCCGGGACTAGCAAACCCTGGGGCCAACGTCCTGACTTTC
.	.	TRBJ2-7	TRBV18	CASSRGDYEQYF	TGTGCCAGCTCACGGGGAGACTACGAGCAGTACTTC
.	.	TRBJ2-7	TRBV29-1	CSVEGDLTYEQYF	TGCAGCGTTGAGGGAGATTTGACCTACGAGCAGTACTTC
TRBD2	.	TRBJ2-2	TRBV25-1	CASRLAGDGGELFF	TGTGCCAGCAGACTAGCGGGAGATGGCGGGGAGCTGTTTTTT
TRBD2	.	TRBJ2-2	TRBV7-3	CASSLNGGRATGELFF	TGTGCCAGCAGCTTAAATGGCGGGAGGGCCACCGGGGAGCTGTTTTTT
TRBD2	.	TRBJ2-3	TRBV5-1	CASSPGGRTSGDTQYF	TGCGCCAGCAGCCCCGGGGGCCGGACTAGCGGAGATACGCAGTATTTT
TRBD2	.	TRBJ2-1	TRBV10-3	CAIRMGTSGTDEQFF	TGTGCCATCAGAATGGGGACTAGCGGGACAGATGAGCAGTTCTTC
TRBD1	.	TRBJ1-2	TRBV6-6	CASDNNRGIDGYTF	TGTGCCAGCGATAATAACAGGGGGATCGATGGCTACACCTTC
TRBD2	few	TRBJ2-7	TRBV4-1	CASSQERGGPPYEQYF	TGCGCCAGCAGCCAAGAACGGGGAGGGCCTCCCTACGAGCAGTACTTC
.	.	TRBJ2-1	TRBV6-4	CASSDSGDEQFF	TGTGCCAGCAGTGACTCGGGCGATGAGCAGTTCTTC
TRBD2	.	TRBJ2-1	TRBV2	CATKRGPNNEQFF	TGTGCCACCAAGCGGGGTCCTAACAATGAGCAGTTCTTC
.	.	TRBJ2-6	TRBV28	CASLGQPHSGANVLTF	TGTGCCAGCCTCGGACAGCCCCACTCTGGGGCCAACGTCCTGACTTTC
TRBD2	once	TRBJ2-1	TRBV29-1	CSVEGEAGVSYNEQFF	TGCAGCGTTGAAGGGGAAGCGGGAGTTTCCTACAATGAGCAGTTCTTC
.	.	TRBJ2-1	TRBV27	CASSGTRLNEQFF	TGTGCCAGCAGCGGGACTCGATTAAATGAGCAGTTCTTC
.	.	TRBJ1-2	TRBV18	CASSPSDSTNYGYTF	TGTGCCAGCTCACCATCGGACAGTACTAACTATGGCTACACCTTC
TRBD1	.	TRBJ1-1	TRBV28	CASRVGQHTEAFF	TGTGCCAGCAGGGTGGGACAGCACACTGAAGCTTTCTTT
TRBD2	once	TRBJ2-1	TRBV9	CASSVSGLAGSYNEQFF	TGTGCCAGCAGCGTGTCGGGACTAGCGGGATCCTACAATGAGCAGTTCTTC
TRBD1	once	TRBJ2-3	TRBV19	CASSILRGIRTDTQYF	TGTGCCAGTAGTATCCTCAGGGGGATAAGGACAGATACGCAGTATTTT
TRBD2	.	TRBJ2-5	TRBV29-1	CSVVTSGGGTQYF	TGCAGCGTGGTGACTAGCGGAGGGGGGACCCAGTACTTC
TRBD2	.	TRBJ2-3	TRBV11-3	CASSPGGSTDTQYF	TGTGCCAGCAGCCCCGGCGGGAGTACAGATACGCAGTATTTT
TRBD2	.	TRBJ2-1	TRBV7-2	CASSSLAGVNEQFF	TGTGCCAGCAGCTCACTAGCGGGAGTCAATGAGCAGTTCTTC
TRBD2	.	TRBJ2-3	TRBV2	CASKVLAGTADTQYF	TGTGCCAGCAAGGTACTAGCGGGTACGGCAGATACGCAGTATTTT
.	.	TRBJ1-2	TRBV12-3/TRBV12-4	CASSPQGYYGYTF	TGTGCCAGCAGTCCACAGGGTTACTATGGCTACACCTTC
.	few	TRBJ2-7	TRBV19	CASSFGGGSYEQYF	TGTGCCAGTAGTTTCGGGGGTGGCTCCTACGAGCAGTACTTC
TRBD1	.	TRBJ1-2	TRBV28	CASRPGDRFYGYTF	TGTGCCAGCAGACCCGGGGACAGGTTCTATGGCTACACCTTC
TRBD1	few	TRBJ2-3	TRBV11-3	CASSFSTGTGGFDTQYF	TGTGCCAGCAGCTTCAGTACCGGGACAGGGGGCTTTGATACGCAGTATTTT
.	.	TRBJ1-1	TRBV4-3	CASSQGYGGRTEAFF	TGCGCCAGCAGCCAGGGCTATGGGGGCCGTACTGAAGCTTTCTTT
.	.	TRBJ1-1	TRBV2	CASSEGQATEAFF	TGTGCCAGCAGTGAAGGACAGGCCACTGAAGCTTTCTTT
.	few	TRBJ1-1	TRBV30	CAWSVEGNTEAFF	TGTGCCTGGAGTGTCGAGGGCAACACTGAAGCTTTCTTT
.	few	TRBJ2-1	TRBV19	CASSGQGRNEQFF	TGTGCCAGTAGTGGGCAGGGTAGGAATGAGCAGTTCTTC
TRBD1	.	TRBJ1-1	TRBV5-4	CASSLVYQGGMNTEAFF	TGTGCCAGCAGCTTGGTATATCAGGGGGGCATGAACACTGAAGCTTTCTTT
.	.	TRBJ2-7	TRBV20-1	CSAWSFYEQYF	TGCAGTGCTTGGAGTTTCTACGAGCAGTACTTC
.	.	TRBJ2-1	TRBV6-5	CASSLYTSPYNEQFF	TGTGCCAGCAGCCTCTATACGTCCCCTTACAATGAGCAGTTCTTC
.	.	TRBJ2-3	TRBV10-1	CASSEGGGGTDTQYF	TGCGCCAGCAGTGAAGGCGGAGGGGGCACAGATACGCAGTATTTT
TRBD1	.	TRBJ1-1	TRBV25-1	CASSERTGINTEAFF	TGTGCCAGCAGTGAACGGACAGGGATCAACACTGAAGCTTTCTTT
TRBD2	once	TRBJ2-7	TRBV2	CASTDPREGPSEQYF	TGTGCCAGCACCGACCCCCGGGAGGGCCCTTCCGAGCAGTACTTC
TRBD1	few	TRBJ1-1	TRBV18	CASSPGQDTEAFF	TGTGCCAGCTCACCAGGACAGGACACTGAAGCTTTCTTT
TRBD2	few	TRBJ2-3	TRBV5-1	CASSSGLADTDTQYF	TGCGCCAGCAGCTCGGGACTAGCGGACACAGATACGCAGTATTTT
TRBD2	.	TRBJ2-1	TRBV27	CASSILAGEENEQFF	TGTGCCAGCAGTATTCTAGCGGGAGAGGAGAATGAGCAGTTCTTC
.	once	TRBJ1-4	TRBV21-1	CASSKGADRGHEKLFF	TGTGCCAGCAGCAAAGGTGCGGACAGGGGACATGAAAAACTGTTTTTT
.	.	TRBJ2-7	TRBV5-6	CASSLGRTLNYEQYF	TGTGCCAGCAGCTTGGGGCGGACACTCAACTACGAGCAGTACTTC